This TCR beta chain came from a study of cytomegalovirus exposure and HLA in healthy donors. PCR was performed using 60 Vbeta and 13 Jbeta primers. Sequencing used immunoSEQ multiplex PCR; TCRdb keeps in-frame clones, though not all of them. This sample has around 130,000 clones; around 81% occur once, and the top ten carry over 1.5%. Trimming took 6 bases from V and 0 from J, leaving 15 bases between them. CDR1 and CDR2 (germline): SNHLY, FYNNEI. The CDR3 runs to 16 residues. In its sample, this clone was seen a few times. This chain connects TRBV2 to TRBJ1-5, with D maybe TRBD1 (6 bases). This clonotype was obtained from a woman in her 50s in good health and CMV-seronegative. The specimen was PBMCs. CDR3 nucleotide sequence: TGTGCCAGCAGATACAGGGATGAGGATAGCAATCAGCCCCAGCATTTT. Translated, it gives CASRYRDEDSNQPQHF.